These 4 T cell receptor beta chains came from one sample sequenced in a study of shared clonotypes between healthy human individuals. Sequencing used immunoSEQ multiplex PCR; TCRdb keeps in-frame clones, though not all of them. The table records roughly 2.5 million clones, approximately 92% of them present only once. Input material: naive CD4+ T cells sorted from blood. This sample's subset: CD45RA+ positively selected. These receptors came from a man aged 18 to 29 in good health.

V and J are TRBV28 and TRBJ2-7, with TRBD2 matching over 8 bases. The germline V gene encodes CDR1 MDHEN and CDR2 SYDVKM. CDR3 length: 14 residues. The V gene end was trimmed by 3 bases and the J gene end by 5 bases; junction bases not matched to a gene: 6. CDR3 sequence: CASSFSGGAHEQYF. The CDR3 coding sequence is TGTGCCAGCAGTTTCTCGGGGGGGGCCCACGAGCAGTACTTC.

The chain is built from TRBV12-2 and TRBJ2-7; the table's D call, TRBD1, was not checked against the DNA. TRBV12-2 is flagged as a pseudogene. The CDR3 contains 12 residues. CDR3 amino acids: CASRLDREGQYF. The CDR3 DNA follows: TGTGCAAGTCGACTGGACAGGGAGGGGCAGTACTTC.

For this clone: Other nucleotide sequences in the sample specify the same CDR3. The chain uses TRBV6-1 and TRBJ2-5; D unclear. V shed 4 bases and J shed 5 bases, with 14 bases lying between them. Germline lookup yields CDR1 MNHNS and CDR2 SASEGT. The CDR3 covers 14 residues. The DNA for the CDR3 is TGTGCCAGCAGTGGGTCAGTTTTGGGGGAGACCCAGTACTTC. Protein product: CASSGSVLGETQYF.

The J gene is TRBJ1-6, the V gene TRBV7-9; no clear D gene. The germline V gene has CDR1 SEHNR and CDR2 FQNEAQ (reference sequence). This CDR3 contains 16 residues. Trimming took off 1 base at V and 5 bases at J, with 12 bases between the two ends. The CDR3 loop reads CASSLDRAANNSPLHF. CDR3 DNA: TGTGCCAGCAGCTTAGATAGGGCAGCTAATAATTCACCCCTCCACTTT.